Listed below are T cell receptor beta chains from one sample, sequenced in a study of response to subunit inactivated influenza vaccine. TCRdb re-called the RT-PCR reads with MiXCR, one entry per CDR3 protein. The sample shows 630,000 or so distinct CDR3 sequences, approximately 14% of them seen only once. Sequenced here: PBMCs from blood, sampled about 11 days after vaccination. These TCRs come from a man aged 50 to 59 who received an inactivated influenza vaccine. Each CDR3 is given with its conserved first and last residue. The D gene is left open where the match is weak. A row's size may be missing; if present it is once, few, many or a size class.

d_call	j_call	clone_size	v_call	cdr3_aa	cdr3_nt
-	TRBJ1-4	few	TRBV20-1	CSASATSTTNEKLFF	TGCAGTGCTAGCGCGACATCTACAACTAATGAAAAACTGTTTTTT
TRBD2	TRBJ2-1	-	TRBV15	CATSNYPRPFFSGGAGVNEQFF	TGTGCCACCAGCAATTACCCTCGGCCTTTTTTTAGCGGGGGGGCTGGTGTCAATGAGCAGTTCTTC
-	TRBJ1-4	-	TRBV5-1	CASSATGMANEKLFF	TGCGCCAGCAGCGCAACAGGGATGGCTAATGAAAAACTGTTTTTT
TRBD1	TRBJ2-1	-	TRBV12-3/TRBV12-4	CASSLGQGWNNEQFF	TGTGCCAGCAGTTTGGGACAGGGGTGGAACAATGAGCAGTTCTTC
-	TRBJ2-5	few	TRBV7-3	CASSQSIAEPKYF	TGTGCCAGCAGCCAATCGATAGCGGAACCGAAGTACTTC
-	TRBJ1-1	-	TRBV6-2/TRBV6-3	CASSYSERAAFF	TGTGCCAGCAGTTACTCGGAAAGGGCAGCTTTCTTT
-	TRBJ2-1	-	TRBV7-2	CASSLVAGRTYNEQFF	TGTGCCAGCAGCTTAGTGGCAGGGAGGACCTACAATGAGCAGTTCTTC
-	TRBJ1-1	few	TRBV7-9	CASSLPSDRTAEAFF	TGTGCCAGCAGCTTACCCTCGGACAGAACCGCTGAAGCTTTCTTT
TRBD1	TRBJ2-1	-	TRBV19	CASSPFLSGQVFSYNEQFF	TGTGCCAGTAGTCCATTTTTGTCTGGACAGGTCTTTTCCTACAATGAGCAGTTCTTC
-	TRBJ2-7	many	TRBV5-1	CASSLRQGGSYEQYF	TGCGCCAGCAGCTTGAGGCAGGGTGGCTCCTACGAGCAGTACTTC
-	TRBJ2-5	-	TRBV3-1	CASSQETGAASPYF	TGTGCCAGCAGCCAAGAAACTGGGGCGGCCTCCCCGTACTTC
-	TRBJ2-1	-	TRBV11-3	CASSLDPPGGFYNEQFF	TGTGCCAGCAGCTTAGATCCCCCAGGGGGGTTTTACAATGAGCAGTTCTTC
TRBD2	TRBJ2-7	few	TRBV4-1	CASSQPASGSYEQYF	TGCGCCAGCAGCCAACCTGCTAGCGGATCCTACGAGCAGTACTTC
TRBD1	TRBJ2-1	once	TRBV5-1	CASSLTRDRSKSSYNEQFF	TGCGCCAGCAGCTTGACCCGGGACAGGTCGAAAAGCTCCTACAATGAGCAGTTCTTC
-	TRBJ2-1	few	TRBV7-2	CASSSTVWDSYNEQFF	TGTGCCAGCAGCTCGACAGTCTGGGACTCCTACAATGAGCAGTTCTTC
TRBD1	TRBJ2-7	-	TRBV7-2	CASSPRAGGSYEQYF	TGTGCCAGCAGCCCCCGGGCAGGGGGTTCCTACGAGCAGTACTTC
-	TRBJ2-1	-	TRBV10-3	CASAPGYLNEQFF	TGTGCCTCCGCCCCAGGGTACCTCAATGAGCAGTTCTTC
-	TRBJ2-3	few	TRBV7-9	CASSMGLGDTDTQYF	TGTGCCAGCAGCATGGGGCTGGGTGACACAGATACGCAGTATTTT
-	TRBJ2-1	-	TRBV2	CASQQGGNNEQFF	TGTGCCAGCCAACAGGGGGGGAACAATGAGCAGTTCTTC
TRBD2	TRBJ2-1	-	TRBV10-3	CAISRTSGPRKDYNEQFF	TGTGCCATCAGCCGGACTAGCGGCCCTCGAAAGGACTACAATGAGCAGTTCTTC
-	TRBJ2-1	-	TRBV4-1	CASSQDMSEQFF	TGCGCCAGCAGCCAAGATATGAGTGAGCAGTTCTTC
-	TRBJ1-5	-	TRBV10-3	CAISVGGAGEDNQPQHF	TGTGCCATCAGTGTGGGGGGGGCAGGGGAGGACAATCAGCCCCAGCATTTT
TRBD2	TRBJ2-5	-	TRBV15	CATSSRTSGGETQYF	TGTGCCACCAGCAGTCGGACTAGCGGGGGTGAGACCCAGTACTTC
-	TRBJ1-1	few	TRBV12-3/TRBV12-4	CASSLVRATEAFF	TGTGCCAGCAGTCTCGTGAGGGCCACTGAAGCTTTCTTT
-	TRBJ1-1	many	TRBV3-1	CASSQGYTEAFF	TGTGCCAGCAGCCAGGGTTACACTGAAGCTTTCTTT
TRBD2	TRBJ2-1	few	TRBV11-3	CASSLGVAGGTNEQFF	TGTGCCAGCAGCTTAGGGGTAGCGGGAGGCACCAATGAGCAGTTCTTC
-	TRBJ2-3	-	TRBV4-3	CASSQDGNTQYF	TGCGCCAGCAGCCAAGACGGGAATACGCAGTATTTT
TRBD2	TRBJ2-2	-	TRBV25-1	CASSESPGLAANTGELFF	TGTGCCAGCAGTGAATCTCCGGGACTAGCGGCGAACACCGGGGAGCTGTTTTTT
TRBD1	TRBJ1-2	-	TRBV2	CASSENWDSGYGYTF	TGTGCCAGCAGTGAAAACTGGGACAGTGGCTATGGCTACACCTTC
-	TRBJ1-5	-	TRBV4-2	CASSQYSVGNQPQHF	TGTGCCAGCAGCCAATACAGCGTTGGGAATCAGCCCCAGCATTTT
-	TRBJ1-5	few	TRBV6-5	CASSYAREGQPQHF	TGTGCCAGCAGTTACGCCAGGGAAGGTCAGCCCCAGCATTTT
TRBD1	TRBJ2-3	-	TRBV20-1	CSASLGGTGTDTQYF	TGCAGTGCTAGTCTAGGGGGGACAGGGACAGATACGCAGTATTTT
-	TRBJ2-5	few	TRBV11-2	CASSPSQGPFLETQYF	TGTGCCAGCAGCCCCTCACAAGGCCCCTTTCTAGAGACCCAGTACTTC
-	TRBJ2-1	-	TRBV3-1	CASSLGQQKNEQFF	TGTGCCAGCAGCCTCGGACAGCAAAAGAATGAGCAGTTCTTC
-	TRBJ2-7	-	TRBV12-3/TRBV12-4	CASSVTVPVSSEQYF	TGTGCCAGCAGTGTGACAGTCCCGGTTTCTTCCGAGCAGTACTTC
-	TRBJ1-1	few	TRBV3-1	CASSPAGAEAFF	TGTGCCAGCAGCCCCGCGGGGGCGGAAGCTTTCTTT
TRBD1	TRBJ2-7	-	TRBV11-2	CASSPGTGVDEQYF	TGTGCCAGCAGCCCCGGGACAGGAGTCGACGAGCAGTACTTC
TRBD1	TRBJ2-7	few	TRBV6-2/TRBV6-3	CASSYSGQDSYEQYF	TGTGCCAGCAGTTACTCAGGACAGGACTCCTACGAGCAGTACTTC
TRBD2	TRBJ2-1	-	TRBV15	CATRTSVVRSYNEQFF	TGTGCCACCAGAACTAGCGTGGTAAGGTCCTACAATGAGCAGTTCTTC
-	TRBJ2-3	few	TRBV5-1	CASSLSTGRTDTQYF	TGCGCCAGCAGCCTATCGACAGGCCGCACAGATACGCAGTATTTT
TRBD2	TRBJ2-1	-	TRBV9	CASSPPGRIPAEQFF	TGTGCCAGCAGCCCCCCCGGGAGGATACCCGCTGAGCAGTTCTTC
TRBD1	TRBJ2-1	-	TRBV20-1	CSARRQGAWNEQFF	TGCAGTGCTAGGCGACAGGGGGCATGGAATGAGCAGTTCTTC
TRBD1	TRBJ2-5	-	TRBV11-1	CASSHRDRGMTQYF	TGTGCCAGCAGCCACCGGGACAGGGGGATGACCCAGTACTTC
-	TRBJ2-3	few	TRBV29-1	CSASVAASTDTQYF	TGCAGCGCGAGCGTGGCAGCTAGCACAGATACGCAGTATTTT
-	TRBJ2-3	few	TRBV7-9	CASSIDIGAHTDTQYF	TGTGCCAGCAGCATTGACATAGGGGCACACACAGATACGCAGTATTTT
-	TRBJ1-6	-	TRBV11-2	CASSLDSGYSHSPLHF	TGTGCCAGCAGCTTAGATTCCGGTTACAGTCATTCACCCCTCCACTTT
-	TRBJ2-3	few	TRBV18	CASSHRPNTPTDTQYF	TGTGCCAGCTCACACCGACCTAACACCCCCACAGATACGCAGTATTTT
-	TRBJ2-4	-	TRBV7-6	CASSLGRGDIQYF	TGTGCCAGCAGCTTAGGGAGGGGGGACATTCAGTACTTC
-	TRBJ2-2	few	TRBV25-1	CASSEIHTGELFF	TGTGCCAGCAGTGAAATCCACACCGGGGAGCTGTTTTTT
-	TRBJ2-3	-	TRBV7-3	CASSLLGTRPTDTQYF	TGTGCCAGCAGCTTACTGGGGACCAGGCCCACAGATACGCAGTATTTT
-	TRBJ2-5	-	TRBV4-3	CASSQDPTTETQYF	TGCGCCAGCAGCCAAGATCCCACAACGGAGACCCAGTACTTC